The rows below give T cell receptor beta chains drawn from one sample of a study of blood T cell repertoires in COVID-19. The assay was immunoSEQ multiplex PCR, and TCRdb's table has in-frame clones only and misses some. The sample shows about 200,000 clones, just over 90% of them seen only once. The material sequenced was peripheral blood. The receptors here all came from a man aged 25-45 years with acute or convalescent COVID-19. Each CDR3 is given without its conserved first and last residue. Fields, in order: D gene, J gene, V gene, clone size, CDR3 protein. D genes are given only for firm matches. The listing skips clone size in some rows; elsewhere it reads once, few, many or a size class.

d_gene: TRBD2
j_gene: TRBJ2-7
v_gene: TRBV4-2
abundance: -
CDR3aa: ASSRDSGRQREQY

d_gene: TRBD1
j_gene: TRBJ2-7
v_gene: TRBV10-1
abundance: -
CDR3aa: ASSEGQGTYEQY

d_gene: TRBD2
j_gene: TRBJ2-2
v_gene: TRBV27
abundance: -
CDR3aa: ASSLLSGGDANTGELF

d_gene: -
j_gene: TRBJ2-1
v_gene: TRBV4-1
abundance: -
CDR3aa: ASSQEIQGMGTEQF

d_gene: -
j_gene: TRBJ2-1
v_gene: TRBV4-1
abundance: -
CDR3aa: ASSQWGGRGDNEQF

d_gene: -
j_gene: TRBJ2-3
v_gene: TRBV4-1
abundance: -
CDR3aa: ASSQDLQGGDTQY

d_gene: -
j_gene: TRBJ2-1
v_gene: TRBV15
abundance: once
CDR3aa: ATSRGPRGGTYNEQF

d_gene: -
j_gene: TRBJ2-3
v_gene: TRBV6-2/TRBV6-3
abundance: -
CDR3aa: ASSYAGAPTDTQY

d_gene: -
j_gene: TRBJ2-5
v_gene: TRBV15
abundance: -
CDR3aa: ATSRVQRETQY

d_gene: TRBD2
j_gene: TRBJ2-3
v_gene: TRBV3-1/TRBV3-2
abundance: -
CDR3aa: ASSRHPSSGNTDTQY

d_gene: -
j_gene: TRBJ2-1
v_gene: TRBV6-5
abundance: -
CDR3aa: ATRTGSYNEQF

d_gene: TRBD1
j_gene: TRBJ2-3
v_gene: TRBV27
abundance: -
CDR3aa: ASRSTLGQGADTQY

d_gene: -
j_gene: TRBJ1-3
v_gene: TRBV5-1
abundance: -
CDR3aa: ASSLASGSSGNTIY

d_gene: TRBD1
j_gene: TRBJ1-5
v_gene: TRBV28
abundance: -
CDR3aa: ASSLLTGDNQPQH

d_gene: -
j_gene: TRBJ2-7
v_gene: TRBV5-5
abundance: -
CDR3aa: ASSLPGAYEQY

d_gene: TRBD1
j_gene: TRBJ1-2
v_gene: TRBV28
abundance: -
CDR3aa: ASSSRGGQGVVGYT

d_gene: TRBD2
j_gene: TRBJ2-3
v_gene: TRBV3-1/TRBV3-2
abundance: -
CDR3aa: ASSQDLTSGSDRTDTQY

d_gene: -
j_gene: TRBJ2-2
v_gene: TRBV5-1
abundance: -
CDR3aa: ASSLAEGTGELF

d_gene: TRBD1
j_gene: TRBJ2-7
v_gene: TRBV29-1
abundance: -
CDR3aa: SVEGQGYEQY

d_gene: -
j_gene: TRBJ2-2
v_gene: TRBV15
abundance: -
CDR3aa: ATRVGGNTGELF

d_gene: TRBD1
j_gene: TRBJ2-7
v_gene: TRBV28
abundance: once
CDR3aa: ASSHRTGQAYEQY

d_gene: -
j_gene: TRBJ2-7
v_gene: TRBV27
abundance: -
CDR3aa: ASRTVSSYEQY

d_gene: -
j_gene: TRBJ2-2
v_gene: TRBV7-3
abundance: few
CDR3aa: ASRLDWDTGELF

d_gene: -
j_gene: TRBJ1-4
v_gene: TRBV7-9
abundance: -
CDR3aa: ASSFSQGELF

d_gene: TRBD2
j_gene: TRBJ2-1
v_gene: TRBV4-2
abundance: -
CDR3aa: ASSQDGAGTSGIYEQF

d_gene: -
j_gene: TRBJ2-5
v_gene: TRBV7-6
abundance: -
CDR3aa: ASSLVVLWETQY

d_gene: TRBD2
j_gene: TRBJ2-7
v_gene: TRBV19
abundance: -
CDR3aa: ASRTSGSSYEQY

d_gene: -
j_gene: TRBJ1-2
v_gene: TRBV28
abundance: -
CDR3aa: ASSLPGQMRNYGYT

d_gene: TRBD1
j_gene: TRBJ1-2
v_gene: TRBV10-1
abundance: -
CDR3aa: ASSPGQNYGYT

d_gene: -
j_gene: TRBJ2-7
v_gene: TRBV6-6
abundance: -
CDR3aa: ASSFSGYEQY

d_gene: -
j_gene: TRBJ2-7
v_gene: TRBV7-9
abundance: -
CDR3aa: ASSLASGISEQY

d_gene: -
j_gene: TRBJ1-1
v_gene: TRBV9
abundance: -
CDR3aa: ASSGGGTMNTEAF

d_gene: TRBD1
j_gene: TRBJ2-7
v_gene: TRBV28
abundance: -
CDR3aa: ASSPQGNRPYEQY

d_gene: TRBD2
j_gene: TRBJ2-5
v_gene: TRBV13
abundance: -
CDR3aa: ASSLSISGRAGETQY

d_gene: -
j_gene: TRBJ2-1
v_gene: TRBV9
abundance: -
CDR3aa: ASSFQDSHNEQF

d_gene: -
j_gene: TRBJ2-2
v_gene: TRBV14
abundance: -
CDR3aa: ASSKRGGDTGELF

d_gene: -
j_gene: TRBJ1-2
v_gene: TRBV28
abundance: -
CDR3aa: ASREPGVYGYT

d_gene: TRBD1
j_gene: TRBJ1-4
v_gene: TRBV19
abundance: -
CDR3aa: ASSLGQGANEKLF

d_gene: -
j_gene: TRBJ1-4
v_gene: TRBV3-1/TRBV3-2
abundance: -
CDR3aa: ASSQERGGLEYEKLF

d_gene: -
j_gene: TRBJ2-5
v_gene: TRBV18
abundance: -
CDR3aa: ASSLTVQETQY